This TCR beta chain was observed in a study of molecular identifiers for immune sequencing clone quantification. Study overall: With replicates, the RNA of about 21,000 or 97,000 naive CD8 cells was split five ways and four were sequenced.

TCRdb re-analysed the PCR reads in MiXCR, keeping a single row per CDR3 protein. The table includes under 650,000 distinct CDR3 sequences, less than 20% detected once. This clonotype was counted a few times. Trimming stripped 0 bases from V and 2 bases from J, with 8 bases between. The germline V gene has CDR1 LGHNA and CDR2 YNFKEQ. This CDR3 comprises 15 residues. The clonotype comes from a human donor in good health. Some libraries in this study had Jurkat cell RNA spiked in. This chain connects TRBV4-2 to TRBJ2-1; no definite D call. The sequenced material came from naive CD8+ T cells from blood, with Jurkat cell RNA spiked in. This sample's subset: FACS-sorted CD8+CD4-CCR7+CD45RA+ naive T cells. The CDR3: CASSQETTPYNEQFF. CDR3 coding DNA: TGTGCCAGCAGCCAAGAAACTACTCCCTACAATGAGCAGTTCTTC.